The 24 T cell receptor beta chains below come from one sample, sequenced in a study of cytomegalovirus exposure and HLA in healthy donors. The study ran its PCR with 60 Vbeta and 13 Jbeta primers. Measured with immunoSEQ multiplex PCR; TCRdb has only the in-frame clones, and not every one. The profile shows under 200,000 clones, roughly 85% of them singletons. Sequences were obtained from PBMCs. Source of these receptors: a man aged 50-59 years in good health and CMV-seropositive.

This clone was observed once. The chain uses TRBV7-6 and TRBJ1-6, with 7 bases identical to TRBD1. Per the germline V gene, CDR1 is SGHVS and CDR2 is FNYEAQ. V gave up 1 base and J gave up 7 bases; unmatched junction bases: 10. The length of the CDR3 is 17 residues. Here the CDR3 reads CASSLGKGGARNSPLHF. The CDR3 DNA reads TGTGCCAGCAGCTTAGGTAAAGGGGGCGCAAGAAATTCACCCCTCCACTTT. Full variable domain (missing parts from reference TRBV7-6 and TRBJ1-6): GAGVSQSPRYKVTKRGQDVALRCDPISGHVSLYWYRQALGQGPEFLTYFNYEAQQDKSGLPNDRFSAERPEGSISTLTIQRTEQRDSAMYRCASSLGKGGARNSPLHFGNGTRLTVT.

V gene TRBV9 combines with J gene TRBJ2-1; a possible D gene is TRBD1 (5 bases). There are 13 residues in the CDR3. In germline, CDR1 is SGDLS, CDR2 YYNGEE. V was pared by 4 bases and J by 5 bases, with 10 bases between. The CDR3 DNA sequence: TGTGCCAGCAGCCCCAGGGTCCACAATGAGCAGTTCTTC. Its protein product is CASSPRVHNEQFF.

V is TRBV2 and J is TRBJ2-5, with D possibly matching TRBD2 (6 bases). The germline CDR1 and CDR2 sequences are SNHLY and FYNNEI. Deletions cut 8 bases from V and 4 bases from J, with 14 bases between. This CDR3 has 13 residues. The CDR3 DNA is TGTGCCAGCGGGCGGGGTTCTTCAGAGACCCAGTACTTC. It translates to CASGRGSSETQYF.

The rearrangement links TRBV5-1 to TRBJ1-4, with D maybe TRBD1 (6 bases). V gave up 3 bases and J gave up 2 bases, with 14 bases separating them. Germline V gene lookup returns CDR1 SGHRS and CDR2 YFSETQ. The CDR3 totals 16 residues. In nucleotides, the CDR3 is TGCGCCAGCAGCTCGGTTGGGGGCATTACTAATGAAAAACTGTTTTTT. Its translation: CASSSVGGITNEKLFF.

The CDR3 bases are TGCGCCAGCAGCCAAGGGGCAGGGGGCGCTTCGTGTTTCTTT. Amino acid sequence: CASSQGAGGASCFF. The genes are TRBV4-1 and TRBJ1-1, with 8 bases identical to TRBD1. CDR3 length: 14 residues. The J segment lost 13 bases and the V segment lost 1 base, leaving 11 bases of the junction unmatched. CDR1 is MGHRA, CDR2 YSYEKL, per germline.

The V call is TRBV28, the J call TRBJ2-7, with D uncertain. In germline, CDR1 is MDHEN, CDR2 SYDVKM. V was trimmed by 6 bases and J by 6 bases, leaving 12 bases between them. The CDR3 runs to 12 residues. CDR3 in DNA: TGTGCCAGCAGCACCCTCCTCGGCGAGCAGTACTTC. Translation gives CASSTLLGEQYF.

The V call is TRBV4-1, the J call TRBJ2-2; TRBD2 matches 9 bases. The CDR3 has 16 amino acids. V was clipped by 1 base and J by 1 base; unmatched bases: 1. Looked up from germline, CDR1 is MGHRA and CDR2 is YSYEKL. CDR3 nucleotides: TGCGCCAGCAGCCAAGTAGCGGGGGTGAACACCGGGGAGCTGTTTTTT. Residues: CASSQVAGVNTGELFF.

The J gene is TRBJ2-5, the V gene TRBV9, with TRBD1 matching over 7 bases. Germline CDR1 SGDLS, CDR2 YYNGEE. The CDR3 runs 16 residues. The V gene end was trimmed by 3 bases and the J gene end by 2 bases; junction bases not matched to a gene: 10. CDR3 sequence: CASSARMGQTQETQYF. DNA of the CDR3: TGTGCCAGCAGCGCCAGGATGGGACAGACACAAGAGACCCAGTACTTC.

This clone has only one observation. The J gene is TRBJ1-3, the V gene TRBV7-9; 12 bases fit TRBD1. Looked up from germline, CDR1 is SEHNR and CDR2 is FQNEAQ (reference sequence). This CDR3 is built from 19 residues. The trim removed 4 bases at V and 2 bases at J, leaving 12 bases unmatched. CDR3 nucleotide sequence: TGTGCCAGCAGCTCGGAACTCGGGACAGGGGGCTCGGCTGGAAACACCATATATTTT. This encodes CASSSELGTGGSAGNTIYF.

This chain uses TRBV2 with TRBJ1-3; D call uncertain. Germline CDR1 and CDR2: SNHLY and FYNNEI. V was trimmed by 8 bases and J by 2 bases, leaving 10 bases between them. There are 13 residues in the CDR3. CDR3 nucleotides: TGTGCCAGCTCTCAGGAACCTGGAAACACCATATATTTT. Translation gives CASSQEPGNTIYF.

In this sample, this clone turned up once. The chain uses TRBV11-3 and TRBJ1-1; perhaps TRBD1 as D (5 bases). Trimming pared 1 base from V and 4 bases from J, leaving 19 bases between. Germline CDR1 SGHNT, CDR2 YENEEA. The CDR3 is 17 residues long. As DNA, the CDR3 is TGTGCCAGCAGCTTAGGCCCCGGGGGAATAAAAGTCACTGAAGCTTTCTTT. Translating it yields CASSLGPGGIKVTEAFF.

V is TRBV11-2 and J is TRBJ1-5; D perhaps matches TRBD1 (6 bases). Germline CDR1 is SGHAT and CDR2 is FQNNGV. The CDR3 consists of 15 residues. Trimming removed 1 base from V and 4 bases from J, with 11 bases in between. The CDR3 DNA sequence: TGTGCCAGCAGCTTAGTGGGGGGGCCGAATCAGCCCCAGCATTTT. Translating gives CASSLVGGPNQPQHF.

V usage is TRBV5-1 and J usage is TRBJ1-4, with D unresolved. V dropped 1 base and J dropped 0 bases, with 16 bases sitting between them. The CDR3 contains 18 residues. Germline lookup yields CDR1 SGHRS and CDR2 YFSETQ. The CDR3 reads CASSLFGEGAATNEKLFF. In DNA form, the CDR3 reads TGCGCCAGCAGCTTGTTTGGGGAGGGTGCGGCAACTAATGAAAAACTGTTTTTT.

The V and J genes are TRBV6-6 and TRBJ1-5, with 9 positions matching TRBD1. Germline V CDR1 and CDR2: MNHNY, SVGAGI (reference sequence). The CDR3 extends over 15 amino acids. With 2 bases clipped from V and 7 bases from J, the junction kept 6 bases outside the gene matches. The CDR3 DNA follows: TGTGCCAGCAGTTACGAGGACAGGGGAGGACAGCCCCAGCATTTT. Protein: CASSYEDRGGQPQHF.

This clone was seen a few times. This chain links TRBV14 with TRBJ1-1; 7 positions match TRBD1. CDR1 and CDR2 (germline): SGHDN, FVKESK. CDR3 length: 16 amino acids. Losses at the gene ends were 1 base for V and 1 base for J; bases not matched to a gene: 6. The CDR3 region is CASSQALGGENTEAFF. The CDR3 DNA is TGTGCCAGCAGCCAAGCTTTAGGGGGCGAGAACACTGAAGCTTTCTTT.

The chain carries TRBV27 and TRBJ1-5; D perhaps matches TRBD1 (6 bases). Trimming removed 6 bases from V and 6 bases from J, with 12 bases in between. Germline-derived CDR1 and CDR2 are MNHEY and SMNVEV (reference sequence). The length of the CDR3 is 13 residues. CDR3 nucleotide sequence: TGTGCCAGCAGAACTAGAGGGGGTCAGCCCCAGCATTTT. Translating it yields CASRTRGGQPQHF.

The chain has TRBV10-3 and TRBJ2-5; D not resolved. The germline V and J ends were trimmed by 5 bases and 3 bases, with 4 bases remaining between them. This CDR3 has 11 amino acids. Germline assignment: CDR1 ENHRY and CDR2 SYGVKD. This CDR3 is CAISYKETQYF. The CDR3 DNA reads TGTGCCATCAGTTATAAAGAGACCCAGTACTTC.

The gene calls are TRBV18 and TRBJ1-1; 7 nucleotides align to TRBD1. Germline assignment: CDR1 KGHSH and CDR2 LQKENI. J was trimmed by 7 bases and V by 8 bases; bases with no gene match: 10. The CDR3 has 13 residues. This chain's CDR3 is CASQQGPRLEAFF. The CDR3 region has the DNA TGTGCCAGCCAACAGGGGCCCCGGCTTGAAGCTTTCTTT.

In its sample, this clone was seen a few times. V is TRBV6-1 and J is TRBJ2-2; 7 positions match TRBD2. V dropped 0 bases and J dropped 0; count of bases not matched to a gene: 1. The CDR3 spans 16 residues. The germline CDR1 and CDR2 sequences are MNHNS and SASEGT. CDR3 amino acids: CASSEARGSNTGELFF. The CDR3 bases are TGTGCCAGCAGTGAAGCGCGGGGGTCGAACACCGGGGAGCTGTTTTTT.

V usage is TRBV10-1 and J usage is TRBJ2-1; TRBD1 agrees at 9 bases. This CDR3 has 12 residues. Germline CDR1 reads WNHNN; CDR2 reads SYGVQD (reference sequence). The V gene end was trimmed by 9 bases and the J gene end by 6 bases; junction bases not matched to a gene: 3. CDR3 loop: CASGDRVNEQFF. In DNA, the CDR3 is TGCGCCAGTGGGGACAGGGTCAATGAGCAGTTCTTC.

The chain links TRBV5-4 to TRBJ2-2; tentatively, D is TRBD1 (5 bases). The length of the CDR3 is 15 residues. Trimming took off 0 bases at V and 1 base at J, with 7 bases between the two ends. Germline V gives CDR1 SGHNT, CDR2 YYREEE (reference sequence). The CDR3 DNA is TGTGCCAGCAGCTTGGGGCAGGGGAACACCGGGGAGCTGTTTTTT. As protein: CASSLGQGNTGELFF.

V usage is TRBV13 and J usage is TRBJ1-1; the D is unclear. Germline CDR1 is PRHDT and CDR2 is FYEKMQ (reference sequence). The CDR3 runs 13 residues. The V end lost 0 bases, the J end lost 10 bases, and 12 bases lay between the germline ends. The CDR3: CASSLGGFAGAFF. DNA of the CDR3: TGTGCCAGCAGCTTAGGTGGGTTTGCGGGAGCTTTCTTT.

This clone was seen a few times. V is TRBV4-1 and J is TRBJ2-3, with TRBD2 matching 12 bases. The ends lost 0 bases at V and 7 bases at J; junction bases unmatched: 14. This CDR3 contains 19 residues. CDR1 and CDR2 (germline): MGHRA, YSYEKL. This chain's CDR3 is CASSQERLAGGPLSNTQYF. CDR3 bases: TGCGCCAGCAGCCAAGAGAGGCTAGCGGGGGGGCCGTTATCCAATACGCAGTATTTT.

This chain uses TRBV7-2 with TRBJ2-7, with TRBD2 matching 13 bases. Trimming cost V 5 bases and J 3 bases; bases outside gene matches: 4. CDR3 length: 15 amino acids. The germline V gene has CDR1 SGHTA and CDR2 FQGNSA. CDR3 bases: TGTGCCAGCAGCCCCCGGACTAGCGGGGGCTACGAGCAGTACTTC. This gives the protein CASSPRTSGGYEQYF.